The T cell receptor (beta chain) under discussion was sequenced for a study of Ad26.COV2.S vaccination and SARS-CoV-2 variants (dated by TCRdb to about 2021). Background for the entire study: Vaccine-arm donors were drawn from COV1001, a multicentre, randomized, double-blind, placebo-controlled phase I-IIa trial of Ad26.COV2.S in healthy adults. Sequencing of the TCRbeta repertoire served to evaluate the specificity and breadth of SARS-CoV-2-reactive T cell receptors following Ad26.COV2.S vaccination. Trial participants were randomized into five groups of five, in which low-dose or high-dose Ad26.COV2.S was given once or twice, or placebo was given on both occasions. A total of 32 samples were included in the TCR-sequenced set, comprising 19 Ad26.COV2.S vaccine recipients, 5 placebo recipients and 8 SARS-CoV-2 convalescent individuals. Ad26.COV2.S was administered intramuscularly at a dose of 5x10^10 or 1x10^11 viral particles, either as one shot or as two shots given 56 days apart. Blinding of investigators to trial group allocation was maintained during experiments and outcome assessment.

Results and caveats for the whole study, not just this receptor: The study was not powered for comparison of responses between vaccine doses or regimens. After vaccination, spike-specific CD8+ and CD4+ T cell responses were reported to show substantial breadth. It was noted by the authors that total T cell responses may have been underestimated by the TCR breadth and depth analyses. Vaccine and placebo recipients had comparable non-spike TCR breadth, which fits with the vaccine containing only spike. Ad26.COV2.S recipients had higher spike-specific TCR breadth than placebo recipients (P = 0.0014).

The immunoSEQ Assay was the method used to sequence TCRbeta CDR3 regions. After extraction, genomic DNA underwent amplification by bias-controlled multiplex PCR, followed by high-throughput sequencing. The original pipeline was this. To quantify the absolute abundance of every unique TCRbeta CDR3 region, sequences were collapsed and filtered. T cell fraction was estimated by normalization of TCRbeta template counts to usable DNA, with usable DNA being measured through amplification of reference genes present in all nucleated cells. Repertoire TCRs were annotated as SARS-CoV-2-specific when V gene, CDR3 amino acid sequence and J gene were exactly matched to a known reactive TCR set. The reference SARS-CoV-2 TCR set came from MIRA and was filtered for enrichment in COVID-19-positive ImmuneCODE repertoires, removing public or cross-reactive TCRs. Drawing on the MIRA antigens, annotated TCRs were analysed further at the level of specific ORF or position within ORF. Breadth was defined as annotated unique rearrangements over total unique productive rearrangements; depth was the summed frequency of those rearrangements. Two-sided Wilcoxon rank-sum tests were used to compare TCR breadth between groups. This immuneACCESS table, as held by TCRdb, lists in-frame sequences with V and J called but not all clones. Of the missing ones, under half trace to an unresolved V gene in checked studies; the others have no known cause. V and J calls and clone size are copied from that table; D and trimming were computed from the DNA. Here the sample has roughly 330,000 clones; roughly 90% occur a single time. Approximately 5.8% of the sample is held by the ten biggest clonotypes.

The sample's treatment or condition, from its label and the paper: over 15 received Ad26.COV2.S at low or high dose, single or two shots; 5 received placebo; per-sample allocation not given. Repertoires of vaccine and placebo recipients were sequenced from samples taken on day 63 after the first injection. Between 29 July and 7 August 2020, Cohort 1b enrolled some 25 adults aged 18-55 years at one site in Boston, USA. Ad26.COV2.S was a replication-incompetent adenovirus type 26 vector that expressed a prefusion-stabilized SARS-CoV-2 spike protein derived from the original Wuhan strain. As encoded in the germline V gene, CDR1 is SGHVS while CDR2 is FQNEAQ. A distance of 8 bases separates the germline ends of V and J, which lose 3 bases and 0 bases respectively. The CDR3 runs 15 amino acids, cysteine and phenylalanine included. This entry keeps only the CDR3 DNA: 45 bases, framed from base 1. As concerns this clone: What this receptor recognizes is not known. The input lacks base qualities; no much larger clone sits a single base away.

The receptor was derived from a person between 18 and 59 years old who received the Ad26.COV2.S COVID-19 vaccine or a placebo. The source material was peripheral blood, sampled in a trial of Ad26.COV2.S vaccine versus placebo. The chain joins TRBV7-8 to TRBJ2-2; confidence is insufficient to name the D gene. The nucleotide sequence reads as follows: TGTGCCAGCAGCTTCCCCATGGCGAACACCGGGGAGCTGTTTTTT. It translates as CASSFPMANTGELFF.